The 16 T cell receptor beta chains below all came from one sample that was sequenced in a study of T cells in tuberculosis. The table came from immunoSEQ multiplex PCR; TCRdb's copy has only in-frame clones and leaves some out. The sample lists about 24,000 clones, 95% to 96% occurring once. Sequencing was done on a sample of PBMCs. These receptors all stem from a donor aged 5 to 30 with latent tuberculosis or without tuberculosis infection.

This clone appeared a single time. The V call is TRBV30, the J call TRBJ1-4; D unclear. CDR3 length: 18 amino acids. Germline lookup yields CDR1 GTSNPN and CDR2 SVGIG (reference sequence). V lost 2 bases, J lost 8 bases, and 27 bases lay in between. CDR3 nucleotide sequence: TGTGCCTGGAGTCTCCCGCCCCCCCGGAGCCGGAGTAGCGAAAAACTGTTTTTT. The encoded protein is CAWSLPPPRSRSSEKLFF.

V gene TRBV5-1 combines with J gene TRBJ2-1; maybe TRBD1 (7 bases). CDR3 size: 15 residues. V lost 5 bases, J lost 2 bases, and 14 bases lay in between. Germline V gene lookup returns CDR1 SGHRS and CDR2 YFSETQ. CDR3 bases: TGCGCCAGCAGGTCAGGGGGGACGACCTACAATGAGCAGTTCTTC. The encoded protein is CASRSGGTTYNEQFF.

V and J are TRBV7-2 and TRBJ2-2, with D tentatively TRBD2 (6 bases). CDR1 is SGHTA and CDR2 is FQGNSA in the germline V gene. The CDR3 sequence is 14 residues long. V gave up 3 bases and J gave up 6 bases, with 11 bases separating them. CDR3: CASSLGREAGELFF. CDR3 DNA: TGTGCCAGCAGCTTGGGGCGGGAAGCCGGGGAGCTGTTTTTT.

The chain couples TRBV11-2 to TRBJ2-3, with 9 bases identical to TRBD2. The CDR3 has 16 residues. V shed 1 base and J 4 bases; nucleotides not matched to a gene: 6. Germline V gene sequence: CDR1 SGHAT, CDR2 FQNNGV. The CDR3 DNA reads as TGTGCCAGCAGCTTAGGAGCGGGGGGATCCTCAGATACGCAGTATTTT. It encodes CASSLGAGGSSDTQYF.

CDR3 residues: CASSRLAGGSNEQFF. The CDR3 coding sequence is TGTGCCAGCAGCCGACTAGCGGGGGGTTCCAATGAGCAGTTCTTC. The chain uses TRBV7-3 and TRBJ2-1, with 13 bases matching TRBD2. CDR3 length equals 15 residues. Germline values: CDR1 SGHTA, CDR2 FQGTGA. The junction had 4 bases not matched to a gene; V was cut back by 5 bases and J by 6 bases.

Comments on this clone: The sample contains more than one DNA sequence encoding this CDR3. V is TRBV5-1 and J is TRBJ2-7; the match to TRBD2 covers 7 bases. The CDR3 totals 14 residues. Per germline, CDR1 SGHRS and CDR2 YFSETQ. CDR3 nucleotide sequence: TGCGCCAGCAGTTTGGGCGGGAGTAACTACGAGCAGTACGTC. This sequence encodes CASSLGGSNYEQYV.

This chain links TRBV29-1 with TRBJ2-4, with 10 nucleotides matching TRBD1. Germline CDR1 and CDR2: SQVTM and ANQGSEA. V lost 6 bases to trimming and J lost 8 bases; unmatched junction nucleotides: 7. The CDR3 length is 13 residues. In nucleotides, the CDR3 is TGCAGCGTGAGACAGGGGGCATGGGACATTCAGTACTTC. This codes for CSVRQGAWDIQYF.

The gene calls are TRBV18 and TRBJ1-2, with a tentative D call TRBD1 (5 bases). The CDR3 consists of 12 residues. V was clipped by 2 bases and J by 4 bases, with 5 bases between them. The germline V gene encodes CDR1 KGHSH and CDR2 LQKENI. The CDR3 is CASSPDSYGYTF. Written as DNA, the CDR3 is TGTGCCAGCTCACCAGACAGCTATGGCTACACCTTC. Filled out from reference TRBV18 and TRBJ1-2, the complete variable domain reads NAGVMQNPRHLVRRRGQEARLRCSPMKGHSHVYWYRQLPEEGLKFMVYLQKENIIDESGMPKERFSAEFPKEGPSILRIQQVVRGDSAAYFCASSPDSYGYTFGSGTRLTVV.

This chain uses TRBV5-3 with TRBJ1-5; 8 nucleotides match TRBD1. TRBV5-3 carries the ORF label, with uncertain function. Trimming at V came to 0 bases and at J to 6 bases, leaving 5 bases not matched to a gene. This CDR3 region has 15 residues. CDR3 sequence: CARSLETGGAQPQHF. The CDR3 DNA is TGTGCCAGAAGCTTGGAAACAGGGGGAGCTCAGCCCCAGCATTTT.

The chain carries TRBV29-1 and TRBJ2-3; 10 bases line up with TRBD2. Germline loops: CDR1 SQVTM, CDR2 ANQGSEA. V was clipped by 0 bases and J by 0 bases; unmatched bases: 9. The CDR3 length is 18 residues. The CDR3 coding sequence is TGCAGCGTTGAAGATCCTTTCACTAGCGGGACTAGCACAGATACGCAGTATTTT. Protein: CSVEDPFTSGTSTDTQYF.

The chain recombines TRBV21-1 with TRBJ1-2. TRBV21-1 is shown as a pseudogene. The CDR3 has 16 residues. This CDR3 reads CASSKARAGVCYGYTF. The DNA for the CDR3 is TGTGCCAGCAGCAAAGCGCGGGCGGGTGTTTGCTATGGCTACACCTTC.

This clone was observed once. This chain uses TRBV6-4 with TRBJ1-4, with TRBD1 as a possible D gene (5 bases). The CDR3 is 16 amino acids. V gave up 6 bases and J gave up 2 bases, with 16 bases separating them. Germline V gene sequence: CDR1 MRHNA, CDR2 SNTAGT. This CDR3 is CASRPRGRVTNEKLFF. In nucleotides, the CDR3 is TGTGCCAGCAGGCCTCGGGGGAGGGTGACTAATGAAAAACTGTTTTTT.

This CDR3 reads CASSFRGNEQFF. The CDR3, as DNA: TGTGCCAGCAGCTTCAGGGGGAATGAGCAGTTCTTC. This sequence joins TRBV5-6 and TRBJ2-1; 7 nucleotides agree with TRBD1. The CDR3 runs 12 residues. Trimming removed 2 bases from V and 7 bases from J; junction bases left unmatched: 0. Per the germline V gene, CDR1 is SGHDT and CDR2 is YYEEEE.

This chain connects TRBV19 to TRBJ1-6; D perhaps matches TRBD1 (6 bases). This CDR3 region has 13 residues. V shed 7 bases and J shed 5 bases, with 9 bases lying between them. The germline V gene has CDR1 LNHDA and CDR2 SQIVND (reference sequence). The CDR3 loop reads CASKRQDNSPLHF. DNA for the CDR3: TGTGCCAGTAAGCGACAGGATAATTCACCCCTCCACTTT.

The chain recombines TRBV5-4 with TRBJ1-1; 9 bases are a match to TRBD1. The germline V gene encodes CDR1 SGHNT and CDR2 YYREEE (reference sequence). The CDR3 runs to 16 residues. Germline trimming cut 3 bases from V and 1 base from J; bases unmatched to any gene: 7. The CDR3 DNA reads TGTGCCAGCAGCTCGCCGGGACAGGGTAAGAACACTGAAGCTTTCTTT. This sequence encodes CASSSPGQGKNTEAFF.

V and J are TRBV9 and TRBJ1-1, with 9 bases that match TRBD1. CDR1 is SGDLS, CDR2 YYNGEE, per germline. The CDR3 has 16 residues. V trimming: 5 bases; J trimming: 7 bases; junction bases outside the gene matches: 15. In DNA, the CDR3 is TGTGCCAGCAGTGTGCAAACGACAGGGGGGAAGGGTGAAGCTTTCTTT. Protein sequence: CASSVQTTGGKGEAFF.